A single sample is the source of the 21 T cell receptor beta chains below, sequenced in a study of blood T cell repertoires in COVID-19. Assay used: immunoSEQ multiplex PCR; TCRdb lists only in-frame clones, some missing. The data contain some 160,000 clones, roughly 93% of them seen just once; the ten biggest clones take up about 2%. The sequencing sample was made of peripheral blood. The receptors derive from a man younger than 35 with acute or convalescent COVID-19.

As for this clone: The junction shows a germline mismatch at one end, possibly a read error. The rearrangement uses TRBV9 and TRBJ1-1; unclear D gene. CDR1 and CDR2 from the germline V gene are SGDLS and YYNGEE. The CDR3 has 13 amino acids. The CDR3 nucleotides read TGTGCCAGCAGCGTAGGTGGCAGTGCGGAGGAGGTCTTT. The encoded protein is CASSVGGSAEEVF.

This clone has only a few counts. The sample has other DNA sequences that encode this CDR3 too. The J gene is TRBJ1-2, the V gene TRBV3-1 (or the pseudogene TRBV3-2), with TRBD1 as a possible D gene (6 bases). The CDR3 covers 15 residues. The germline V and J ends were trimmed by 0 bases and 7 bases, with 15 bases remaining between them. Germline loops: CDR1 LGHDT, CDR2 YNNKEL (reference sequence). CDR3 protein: CASSQDSRGGGGYTF. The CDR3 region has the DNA TGTGCCAGCAGCCAAGATTCGAGGGGAGGGGGTGGCTACACCTTC.

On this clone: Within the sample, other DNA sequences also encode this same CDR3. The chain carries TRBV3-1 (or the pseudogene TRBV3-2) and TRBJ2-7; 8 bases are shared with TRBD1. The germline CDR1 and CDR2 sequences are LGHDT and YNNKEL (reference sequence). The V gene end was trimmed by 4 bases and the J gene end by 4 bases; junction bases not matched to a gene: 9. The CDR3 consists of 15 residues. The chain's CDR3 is CASSRAGTGLYEQYF. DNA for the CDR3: TGTGCCAGCAGCCGTGCCGGGACAGGACTGTACGAGCAGTACTTC.

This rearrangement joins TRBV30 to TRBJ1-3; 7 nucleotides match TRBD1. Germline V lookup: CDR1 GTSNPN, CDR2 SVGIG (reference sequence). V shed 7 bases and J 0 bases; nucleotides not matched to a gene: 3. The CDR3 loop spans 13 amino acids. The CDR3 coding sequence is TGTGCCTCGTGGGACAGCTCTGGAAACACCATATATTTT. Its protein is CASWDSSGNTIYF.

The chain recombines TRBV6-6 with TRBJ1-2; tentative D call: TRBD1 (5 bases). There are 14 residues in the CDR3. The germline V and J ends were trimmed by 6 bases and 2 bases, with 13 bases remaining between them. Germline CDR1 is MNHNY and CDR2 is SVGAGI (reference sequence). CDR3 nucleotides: TGTGCCAGCAGCTTGGGGACTGTGAACTATGGCTACACCTTC. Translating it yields CASSLGTVNYGYTF.

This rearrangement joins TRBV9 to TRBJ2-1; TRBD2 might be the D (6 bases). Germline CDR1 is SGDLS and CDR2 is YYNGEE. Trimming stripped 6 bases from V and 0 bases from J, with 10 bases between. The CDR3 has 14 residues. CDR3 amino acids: CASNLGGSYNEQFF. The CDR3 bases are TGTGCCAGCAACCTCGGGGGCTCCTACAATGAGCAGTTCTTC.

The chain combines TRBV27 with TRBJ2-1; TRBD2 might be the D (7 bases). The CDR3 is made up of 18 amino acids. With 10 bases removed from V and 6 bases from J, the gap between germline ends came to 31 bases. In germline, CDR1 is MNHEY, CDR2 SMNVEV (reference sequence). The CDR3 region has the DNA TGTGCCACTACCACCACAGGGCGGGGGAGGGGTATGGGCAATGAGCAGTTCTTC. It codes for CATTTTGRGRGMGNEQFF.

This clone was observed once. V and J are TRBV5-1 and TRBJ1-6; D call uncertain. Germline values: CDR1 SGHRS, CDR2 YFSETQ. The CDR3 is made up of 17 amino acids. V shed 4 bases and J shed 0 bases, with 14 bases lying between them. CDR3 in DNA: TGCGCCAGCAGCCGACAATACCCTGACTCCTATAATTCACCCCTCCACTTT. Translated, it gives CASSRQYPDSYNSPLHF.

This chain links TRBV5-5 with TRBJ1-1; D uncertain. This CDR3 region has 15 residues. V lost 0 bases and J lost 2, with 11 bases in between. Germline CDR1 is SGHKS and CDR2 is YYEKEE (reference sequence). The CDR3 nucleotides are TGTGCCAGCAGCTTGGGGGCACATACTAACACTGAAGCTTTCTTT. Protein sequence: CASSLGAHTNTEAFF.

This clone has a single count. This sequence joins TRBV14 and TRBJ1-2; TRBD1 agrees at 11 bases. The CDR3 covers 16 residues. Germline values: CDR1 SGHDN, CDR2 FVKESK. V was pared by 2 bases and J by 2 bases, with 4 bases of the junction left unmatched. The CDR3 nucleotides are TGTGCCAGCAGCCAAACCCGGACAGGGGGCAACTATGGCTACACCTTC. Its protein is CASSQTRTGGNYGYTF.

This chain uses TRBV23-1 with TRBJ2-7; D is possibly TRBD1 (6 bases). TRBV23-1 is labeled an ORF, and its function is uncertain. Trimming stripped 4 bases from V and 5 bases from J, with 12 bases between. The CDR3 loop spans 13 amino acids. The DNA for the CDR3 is TGCGCCAGCAGTCTACCATACAGGGACGAGCAGTACTTC. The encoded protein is CASSLPYRDEQYF.

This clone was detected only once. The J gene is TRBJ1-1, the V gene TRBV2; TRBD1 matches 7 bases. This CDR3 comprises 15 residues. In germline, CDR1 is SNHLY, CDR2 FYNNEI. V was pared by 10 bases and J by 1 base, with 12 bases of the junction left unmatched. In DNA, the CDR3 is TGTGCCACAACCAACAGGCCAGGGGGGAACACTGAAGCTTTCTTT. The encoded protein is CATTNRPGGNTEAFF.

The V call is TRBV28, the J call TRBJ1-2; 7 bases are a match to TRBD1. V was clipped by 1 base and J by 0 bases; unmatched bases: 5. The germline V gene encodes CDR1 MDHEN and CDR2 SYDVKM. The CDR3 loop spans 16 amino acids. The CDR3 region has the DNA TGTGCCAGCAGTTTATTAGGGGGCCCAGCTAACTATGGCTACACCTTC. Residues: CASSLLGGPANYGYTF.

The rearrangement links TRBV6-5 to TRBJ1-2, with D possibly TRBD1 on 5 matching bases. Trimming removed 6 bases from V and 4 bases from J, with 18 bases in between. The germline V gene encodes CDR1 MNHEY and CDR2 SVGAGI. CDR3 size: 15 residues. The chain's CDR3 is CASSQVAGLGYGYTF. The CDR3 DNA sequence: TGTGCCAGCAGCCAAGTGGCAGGGCTAGGCTATGGCTACACCTTC.

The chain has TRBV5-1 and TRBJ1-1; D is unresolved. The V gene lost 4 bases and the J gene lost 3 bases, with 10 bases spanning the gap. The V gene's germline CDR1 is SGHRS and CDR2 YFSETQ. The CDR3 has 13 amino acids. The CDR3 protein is CASSNNGYTEAFF. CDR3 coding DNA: TGCGCCAGCAGCAACAACGGGTACACTGAAGCTTTCTTT.

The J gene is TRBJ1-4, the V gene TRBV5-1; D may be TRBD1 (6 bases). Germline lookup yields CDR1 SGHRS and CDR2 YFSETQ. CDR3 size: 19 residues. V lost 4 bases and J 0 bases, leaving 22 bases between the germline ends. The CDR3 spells CASSLDPRDTKATNEKLFF. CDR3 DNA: TGCGCCAGCAGCCTAGATCCCCGGGACACCAAAGCAACTAATGAAAAACTGTTTTTT.

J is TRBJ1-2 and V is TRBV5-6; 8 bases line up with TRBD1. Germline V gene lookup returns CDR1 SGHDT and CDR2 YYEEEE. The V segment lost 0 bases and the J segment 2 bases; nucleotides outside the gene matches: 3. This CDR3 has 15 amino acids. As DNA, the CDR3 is TGTGCCAGCAGCTTGGCTAGACAGGGGAACTATGGCTACACCTTC. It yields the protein CASSLARQGNYGYTF.

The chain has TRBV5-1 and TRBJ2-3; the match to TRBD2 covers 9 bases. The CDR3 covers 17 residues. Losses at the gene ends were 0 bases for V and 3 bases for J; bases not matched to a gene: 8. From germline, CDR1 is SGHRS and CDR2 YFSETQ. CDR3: CASSLDASGIGTDTQYF. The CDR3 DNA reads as TGCGCCAGCAGCTTGGATGCTAGCGGGATAGGTACAGATACGCAGTATTTT.

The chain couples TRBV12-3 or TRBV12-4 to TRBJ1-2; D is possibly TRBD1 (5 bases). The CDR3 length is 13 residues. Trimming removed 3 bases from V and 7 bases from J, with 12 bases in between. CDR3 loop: CASSFARVGGYTF. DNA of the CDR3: TGTGCCAGCAGTTTTGCCAGGGTGGGTGGCTACACCTTC.

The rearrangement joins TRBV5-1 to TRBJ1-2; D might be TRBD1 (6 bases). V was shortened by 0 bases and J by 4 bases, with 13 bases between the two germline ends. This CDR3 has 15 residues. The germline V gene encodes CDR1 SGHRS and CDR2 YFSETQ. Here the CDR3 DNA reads TGCGCCAGCAGCTTGGCTAGGATAGGGGGCTATGGCTACACCTTC. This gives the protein CASSLARIGGYGYTF.

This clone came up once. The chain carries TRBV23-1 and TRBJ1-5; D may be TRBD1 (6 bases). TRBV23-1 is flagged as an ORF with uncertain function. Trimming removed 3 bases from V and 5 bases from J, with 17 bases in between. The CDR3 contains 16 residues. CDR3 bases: TGCGCCAGCAGTCACCGGAAACAGGGAAGGGATCAGCCCCAGCATTTT. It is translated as CASSHRKQGRDQPQHF.